The clone carrying this T cell receptor (beta chain) was recorded many times. What it binds is not known. V was trimmed by 2 bases and J by 2 bases, leaving 10 bases between them. This CDR3 contains 15 residues. Looked up from germline, CDR1 is SGHKS and CDR2 is YYEKEE (reference sequence). General observations from the study: Tumor memory CD4+ T cell TCR gene usage was found to cluster with blood and lymph node memory CD4+ cells and with lymph node naive CD4+ cells. Whole repertoires were not studied in the larger cohort, only one V-J beta rearrangement.

TCRdb analysed the 5' RACE reads with MiXCR anew, one entry per CDR3 protein. This table holds roughly 54,000 distinct CDR3 sequences, about 15% found once. The chain uses TRBV5-5 and TRBJ2-2, with D tentatively TRBD2 (5 bases). The sequenced sample consisted of naive CD4+ T cells sorted from blood. Subset noted: naive CD4+ T cells, CD4+CD45RA+CD25-. This receptor was taken from a female donor with breast cancer. The CDR3 is CASSLRGRNTGELFF. The CDR3 coding sequence is TGTGCCAGCAGCTTACGAGGGCGCAACACCGGGGAGCTGTTTTTT.